One sample yielded the 5 T cell receptor beta chains listed below, sequenced in a study of blood T cell repertoires in COVID-19. Sequencing was performed with immunoSEQ multiplex PCR; in TCRdb, only in-frame clones are kept and a portion is missing. The table records around 140,000 clones, approximately 82% of them present only once. Specimen: peripheral blood. These receptors were collected from a human donor with acute or convalescent COVID-19. The donor label of this sample is uncertain.

V and J are TRBV7-6 and TRBJ1-1; D remains unclear. V was cut by 1 base and J by 3 bases, with 9 bases left in between. This CDR3 has 14 amino acids. Looked up from germline, CDR1 is SGHVS and CDR2 is FNYEAQ. For the CDR3, the DNA is TGTGCCAGCAGCTTAGACGCGCTCTACACTGAAGCTTTCTTT. It is translated as CASSLDALYTEAFF.

The CDR3 region has the DNA TGTGCCAGCAGCGTAGTCGGGCTAGCGGGGGTCGTCGGCACAGATACGCAGTATTTT. It yields the protein CASSVVGLAGVVGTDTQYF. V and J are TRBV9 and TRBJ2-3; 10 nucleotides line up with TRBD2. The germline V gene encodes CDR1 SGDLS and CDR2 YYNGEE. V trimming: 0 bases; J trimming: 1 base; junction bases outside the gene matches: 11. This CDR3 has 19 amino acids.

The chain recombines TRBV18 with TRBJ1-1; D is unclear. Germline loops: CDR1 KGHSH, CDR2 LQKENI. V lost 3 bases to trimming and J lost 4 bases, with 15 bases between them. The CDR3 is made up of 15 amino acids. The CDR3 spells CASSPLAVSGTEAFF. CDR3 bases: TGTGCCAGCTCACCCCTGGCAGTATCGGGCACTGAAGCTTTCTTT.

V and J are TRBV7-9 and TRBJ1-2; 9 bases match TRBD1. The CDR3 has 15 residues. V was clipped by 5 bases and J by 1 base; unmatched bases: 5. Germline-derived CDR1 and CDR2 are SEHNR and FQNEAQ (reference sequence). The CDR3 sequence: CASSRGQGGNYGYTF. For the CDR3, the DNA is TGTGCCAGCAGCAGGGGACAGGGAGGTAACTATGGCTACACCTTC.

The gene calls are TRBV10-3 and TRBJ2-1; D gene ambiguous. With 3 bases removed from V and 4 bases from J, the gap between germline ends came to 7 bases. The length of the CDR3 is 13 residues. CDR1 and CDR2 (germline): ENHRY, SYGVKD. CDR3 DNA sequence: TGTGCCATCAGTGATCGAGGATACAATGAGCAGTTCTTC. This codes for CAISDRGYNEQFF.